This TCR beta chain derives from a study of identical twins (dated by TCRdb to the mid-2010s). For the wider study: To test whether fetal clonotypes persist, this study deep-sequenced TCR alpha and beta repertoires from monozygotic twins, from unrelated adults of various ages, and from cord blood. To rule out contamination, replicate twin experiments were performed at different times with different library preparation protocols.

Library preparation used 5' RACE. The sequencing machine was an Illumina HiSeq 2000. A universal primer binding site was introduced by template switching, and a unique molecular identifier was present in the final cDNA, enabling accurate counting of TCR cDNA molecules. Specific primers in the conserved constant-segment region were used to synthesize first-strand cDNA for TCR alpha and beta chains. To control for contamination, every cDNA library carried two barcodes: a SMART-Mk sample barcode plus Illumina barcodes. TruSeq adapter sequences, together with Illumina sample barcodes, were added in two successive PCR steps. The Illumina HiSeq platform was used with custom primers to sequence TCR alpha and beta cDNA libraries. Regarding the original processing steps: Raw reads were processed with MiGEC to extract unique molecular identifiers, and MiXCR was used to determine CDR3 positions. Recombination models were inferred per individual with the repgenHMM and IGoR tools using an EM algorithm. The tcR package in R was used for shared clonotype analysis, with sharing normalized by the product of cloneset sizes. Out-of-frame nonproductive sequences were analyzed to study raw recombination free of thymic and clonal selection effects. TCRdb cleaned the public reads at Q25 with fastp, built clones with MiXCR and kept in-frame beta chains. Entries that share a CDR3 protein sequence are merged under the most common genes and DNA. TCRdb, rather than the study authors, made the V and J calls. In all, the sample holds more than 400,000 distinct CDR3 sequences, and roughly 15% of those were seen once. Of the sample, 0.44% falls within the top ten clones.

Trimming takes 5 bases off V and 4 bases off J; junction bases not matched to a gene: 6. Per the germline V gene, SGHRS is the CDR1 and YFSETQ is the CDR2. The cysteine opens and the phenylalanine closes a CDR3 of 14 amino acids. The only DNA kept is the CDR3, 42 bases in frame from the first base. This clonotype was found many times. Its cognate antigen has yet to be identified. No clone much larger than this one lies a single base away; base qualities are absent. Every donor in the study was a healthy Caucasian. The twin cohort comprised three pairs of female monozygotic twins, all aged roughly 18 to 30 years. Positive isolation kits from Invitrogen were used to isolate CD4+ and CD8+ T cell populations. Broader findings and caveats from the paper: Excess twin sharing in beta out-of-frame sequences was weaker because fewer shared sequences lowered the signal-to-noise ratio. In monozygotic twins, out-of-frame TCR alpha sharing was systematically underestimated by recombination models, although the models agreed with sharing between unrelated individuals. Zero-insertion analyses could be partly confounded by invariant T cells such as MAIT and iNKT, although diverse VJ usage argued against such confounding for most clonotypes. Compared with coincidental sharing between unrelated individuals, out-of-frame TCR alpha sequences shared between twins had an excess of sequences with low generation probability. Because the same donors could not be followed over many years, the conclusions depended on cross-sectional statistical analysis. Abundant cord blood beta clonotypes had fewer insertions, young adult naive repertoires showed a similar but weaker trend, and memory repertoires showed no such trend.

These data also formed part of another study, on yellow fever vaccine responses in identical twins. Per the second study: According to the authors, the vaccine-induced T cell response in identical twins seemed to be partly convergent and partly specific to each individual. The study precisely tracked vaccine-responding T cell clones in identical twins.

The chain employs TRBV5-1 and TRBJ1-1; 9 bases in the junction line up with TRBD1. The sequence came from a woman aged 18-29 years in good health. The sequenced sample was CD4+ T cells sorted from blood. The CDR3 here reads CASRTGTGITEAFF. The nucleotides read TGCGCCAGCAGGACCGGGACAGGGATCACTGAAGCTTTCTTT.